The text below deals with one TCR beta chain. This sample is part of a study of cytomegalovirus exposure and HLA in healthy donors. PCR involved 60 Vbeta and 13 Jbeta primers. TCRdb keeps only in-frame clones here, not all; method: immunoSEQ multiplex PCR. Of 140,000 or so clones detected, 70% appear once; the ten largest clones hold 1.5% to 2%. Per germline, CDR1 MNHNS and CDR2 SASEGT. V was trimmed by 4 bases and J by 2 bases, leaving 8 bases between them. The CDR3 is 13 residues long. The clonotype comes from a woman aged 25-40 years in good health and CMV-seronegative. Specimen: PBMCs. V usage is TRBV6-1 and J usage is TRBJ1-1, with D uncertain. The CDR3, as DNA: TGTGCCAGCAGTGTAATGCGTAACACTGAAGCTTTCTTT. It codes for CASSVMRNTEAFF.